This TCR beta chain was identified in a study of PD-L1 blockade in urothelial cancer. The length of the CDR3 is 14 residues. Germline CDR1 is LNHDA and CDR2 is SQIVND (reference sequence). V trimming: 2 bases; J trimming: 5 bases; junction bases outside the gene matches: 2. Templates that were synthetic TCR analogs were spiked into each PCR. Clones were sequenced by immunoSEQ multiplex PCR, and TCRdb holds only the in-frame ones, with some missing. The sample records about 120,000 clones, about 83% being singletons. Time point of the sample: peripheral blood 6 weeks after treatment start. This chain connects TRBV19 to TRBJ2-2; 7 bases map to TRBD1. The sample here was PBMCs, taken around atezolizumab (anti-PD-L1) treatment. This clonotype originated in a man in his fifties or sixties with urothelial cancer. CDR3 amino acids: CASSIKQGTGELFF. The CDR3 nucleotides are TGTGCCAGTAGTATAAAACAGGGGACCGGGGAGCTGTTTTTT.